Shown below are 12 T cell receptor beta chains from a single sample sequenced in a study of CD8 T cells in ankylosing spondylitis. Study-level results: Characteristic, it appeared, of ankylosing spondylitis blood was a TCR beta motif of fewer than 10 highly homologous variants.

Their antigen targets remain unknown. TCRdb called the 5' RACE reads again in MiXCR, with one record for every CDR3 protein. The data hold 670,000 or so distinct CDR3 sequences, with around a fifth observed a single time. What was sequenced was blood, either unsorted or a sorted T cell fraction (not recorded which). Receptors were obtained from a male donor with ankylosing spondylitis.

This clonotype appeared a few times. CDR3 DNA: TGTGCCAGCAGTCCCCGCCGGGCCACAAATTTCGAAGAGACCCAGTACTTC. Its translation: CASSPRRATNFEETQYF. The chain has TRBV6-1 and TRBJ2-5; D not certain. V was trimmed by 5 bases and J by 3 bases, leaving 22 bases between them. The CDR3 length is 17 residues. Germline V gene lookup returns CDR1 MNHNS and CDR2 SASEGT.

The chain recombines TRBV5-6 with TRBJ1-1; 7 nucleotides line up with TRBD1. This CDR3 is 11 amino acids long. The germline V gene encodes CDR1 SGHDT and CDR2 YYEEEE. The V gene end was trimmed by 4 bases and the J gene end by 10 bases; junction bases not matched to a gene: 4. CDR3 region: CASSLQGRAFF. CDR3 nucleotide sequence: TGTGCCAGCAGCCTACAGGGGAGAGCTTTCTTT. Looking up the rest from reference TRBV5-6 and TRBJ1-1 gives the full variable domain: DAGVTQSPTHLIKTRGQQVTLRCSPKSGHDTVSWYQQALGQGPQFIFQYYEEEERQRGNFPDRFSGHQFPNYSSELNVNALLLGDSALYLCASSLQGRAFFGQGTRLTVV.

This sequence joins TRBV12-3 or TRBV12-4 and TRBJ1-1, with 9 bases aligning to TRBD1. This CDR3 spans 16 amino acids. Trimming cost V 7 bases and J 3 bases; bases outside gene matches: 12. Here the CDR3 reads CASTSGQGSEDTEAFF. The CDR3 nucleotides read TGTGCCAGCACCAGCGGACAGGGGAGCGAAGACACTGAAGCTTTCTTT.

This clonotype turned up a few times. The V gene is TRBV11-2, the J gene TRBJ2-3; 12 bases fit TRBD1. The CDR3 sequence is 16 residues long. V was clipped by 3 bases and J by 6 bases; unmatched bases: 7. Germline CDR1 and CDR2: SGHAT and FQNNGV. CDR3 sequence (DNA): TGTGCCAGCAGCTTCGGGACAGGGGGCTTTGAGGATACGCAGTATTTT. It encodes CASSFGTGGFEDTQYF.

J is TRBJ2-7 and V is TRBV30, with TRBD1 matching over 7 bases. CDR1 is GTSNPN, CDR2 SVGIG, per germline (reference sequence). V was pared by 6 bases and J by 4 bases, with 9 bases of the junction left unmatched. There are 13 residues in the CDR3. CDR3 protein: CACGDRVGYEQYF. In DNA form, the CDR3 reads TGTGCCTGTGGTGACAGGGTGGGGTACGAGCAGTACTTC.

The chain uses TRBV20-1 and TRBJ2-7; 12 bases match TRBD2. The CDR3 contains 14 residues. Germline-derived CDR1 and CDR2 are DFQATT and SNEGSKA (reference sequence). V lost 3 bases to trimming and J lost 5 bases; unmatched junction nucleotides: 5. The CDR3 coding sequence is TGCAGTGCTAGGACTAGCGGGAGAAGGGACGAGCAGTACTTC. Translating it yields CSARTSGRRDEQYF.

This chain joins TRBV7-9 and TRBJ1-1; D unresolved. The CDR3 is made up of 11 amino acids. The germline V gene has CDR1 SEHNR and CDR2 FQNEAQ (reference sequence). The V end was cut by 2 bases, the J end by 8 bases, with 6 bases between. CDR3 sequence (DNA): TGTGCCAGCAGCTTACAGGTAGAAGCTTTCTTT. Its translation: CASSLQVEAFF. Using reference TRBV7-9 and TRBJ1-1 for the parts outside the CDR3, the full variable domain is DTGVSQNPRHKITKRGQNVTFRCDPISEHNRLYWYRQTLGQGPEFLTYFQNEAQLEKSRLLSDRFSAERPKGSFSTLEIQRTEQGDSAMYLCASSLQVEAFFGQGTRLTVV.

The rearrangement uses TRBV12-5 and TRBJ2-7; D uncertain. The CDR3 is 12 residues long. V was cut by 1 base and J by 6 bases, with 7 bases left in between. Per germline, CDR1 LGHNT and CDR2 FRNRAP. CDR3 nucleotides: TGTGCTAGTGGTTTGGAGTGGAGCGAGCAGTACTTC. It translates to CASGLEWSEQYF.

The chain joins TRBV7-9 to TRBJ1-4; TRBD1 aligns across 8 bases. The CDR3 runs 15 residues. V trimming: 3 bases; J trimming: 6 bases; junction bases outside the gene matches: 6. CDR1 and CDR2 from the germline V gene are SEHNR and FQNEAQ (reference sequence). The CDR3 loop reads CASSFKTGEYEKLFF. CDR3 sequence (DNA): TGTGCCAGCAGCTTCAAGACAGGGGAATATGAAAAACTGTTTTTT.

This clonotype appeared a few times. V is TRBV20-1 and J is TRBJ1-2, with a tentative D call TRBD1 (5 bases). Trimming took 3 bases from V and 6 from J, leaving 8 bases between them. CDR1 DFQATT and CDR2 SNEGSKA come from the germline V gene (reference sequence). The CDR3 extends over 11 amino acids. The CDR3 spells CSARQGNGYTF. CDR3 nucleotides: TGCAGTGCTAGGCAGGGAAATGGCTACACCTTC.

DNA of the CDR3: TGTGCCAGCAGTTTACGAGGGACCCTTGGCGAGCAGTACTTC. It is translated as CASSLRGTLGEQYF. This chain uses TRBV27 with TRBJ2-7, with D possibly being TRBD1 or TRBD2 (5 bases each). Trimming stripped 2 bases from V and 6 bases from J, with 14 bases between. CDR3 length: 14 residues. Germline CDR1 is MNHEY and CDR2 is SMNVEV (reference sequence).

V gene TRBV27 combines with J gene TRBJ2-7; D unclear. V was trimmed by 6 bases and J by 2 bases, leaving 17 bases between them. The CDR3 has 15 amino acids. The germline V gene encodes CDR1 MNHEY and CDR2 SMNVEV (reference sequence). DNA for the CDR3: TGTGCCAGCAGCCCCTTTGGGGTAGGGACCTACGAGCAGTACTTC. This translates into CASSPFGVGTYEQYF.